The 10 T cell receptor beta chains reported below all come from one sample, sequenced in a study of shared clonotypes between healthy human individuals (dated by TCRdb to about 2020). The library was made by the immunoSEQ multiplex PCR assay. TCRdb obtained this table from immuneACCESS and retained in-frame rearrangements with V and J assigned. These tables miss some clones; where compared with another copy, unresolved V genes account for less than half of the shortfall, and the remainder is unexplained. The sample yields roughly 86,000 clones; 60% to 70% were counted once. Of the sample, around half falls within the top ten clones. The sample consisted of memory CD8+ T cells sorted from blood. Interpreted using the paper, the cell subset or site label stands for: CD45RO+ cells pooled with CCR7-negative TemRA cells. Receptors were obtained from a man between 25 and 39 years old in good health.

This rearrangement joins TRBV28 to TRBJ1-1; D is unresolved. Trimming took off 11 bases at V and 6 bases at J, with 13 bases between the two ends. CDR3 length: 11 amino acids. The germline V gene has CDR1 MDHEN and CDR2 SYDVKM. The CDR3 DNA sequence: TGTGCCGCGGTAGCAGTCTCTGAAGCTTTCTTT. This translates into CAAVAVSEAFF. Based on the CDR3 plus reference TRBV28 and TRBJ1-1, the full variable domain is DVKVTQSSRYLVKRTGEKVFLECVQDMDHENMFWYRQDPGLGLRLIYFSYDVKMKEKGDIPEGYSVSREKKERFSLILESASTNQTSMYLCAAVAVSEAFFGQGTRLTVV.

The rearrangement links TRBV4-1 to TRBJ1-5, with a possible D match to TRBD1 (5 bases). Germline V gene sequence: CDR1 MGHRA, CDR2 YSYEKL. The CDR3 has 18 residues. Deletions cut 5 bases from V and 2 bases from J, with 22 bases between. CDR3: CASSMRDSRTGGNQPQHF. The CDR3 DNA follows: TGCGCCAGCAGCATGCGGGACTCTCGAACTGGGGGCAATCAGCCCCAGCATTTT.

This rearrangement joins TRBV9 to TRBJ1-3; D remains unclear. Germline loops: CDR1 SGDLS, CDR2 YYNGEE. This CDR3 region has 14 residues. Trimming removed 3 bases from V and 7 bases from J, with 14 bases in between. CDR3 residues: CASSEDGPSNTIYF. The CDR3 nucleotides read TGTGCCAGCAGCGAAGACGGACCTAGCAACACCATATATTTT.

V gene TRBV4-1 combines with J gene TRBJ1-1; D unresolved. CDR1 and CDR2 from the germline V gene are MGHRA and YSYEKL. The V gene lost 0 bases and the J gene lost 5 bases, with 10 bases spanning the gap. This CDR3 spans 14 amino acids. CDR3 nucleotides: TGCGCCAGCAGCCAAGACCAGGCAATGACTGAAGCTTTCTTT. This sequence encodes CASSQDQAMTEAFF.

The rearrangement links TRBV25-1 to TRBJ2-1, with TRBD2 matching over 10 bases. V shed 2 bases and J 2 bases; nucleotides not matched to a gene: 0. This CDR3 comprises 15 residues. The germline V gene encodes CDR1 MGHDK and CDR2 SYGVNS. The CDR3 is CASSESGRAYNEQFF. In DNA form, the CDR3 reads TGTGCCAGCAGTGAAAGCGGGAGGGCCTACAATGAGCAGTTCTTC.

The V call is TRBV18, the J call TRBJ2-2, with no clear D. This CDR3 is 12 amino acids long. Trimming took 5 bases from V and 4 from J, leaving 5 bases between them. Germline V gene data show CDR1 as KGHSH and CDR2 as LQKENI. CDR3 nucleotide sequence: TGTGCCAGCTCAACCAGCACCGGGGAGCTGTTTTTT. It specifies CASSTSTGELFF.

There are a few counts of this clone. One end of the junction varies from germline; a read error may be responsible. The V call is TRBV7-7, the J call TRBJ1-2; D uncertain. The germline V gene encodes CDR1 SSHAT and CDR2 FNYEAQ (reference sequence). The CDR3 loop spans 15 amino acids. CDR3 sequence: CASSPPGGDHYGYTF. For the CDR3, the DNA is TGTGCTAGCAGCCCCCCGGGAGGAGACCACTATGGCTACACCTTC. The complete variable domain, with remaining parts taken from reference TRBV7-7 and TRBJ1-2, reads GAGVSQSPRYKVTKRGQDVTLRCDPISSHATLYWYQQALGQGPEFLTYFNYEAQPDKSGLPSDRFSAERPEGSISTLTIQRTEQRDSAMYRCASSPPGGDHYGYTFGSGTRLTVV.

The CDR3 loop reads CATSRDSAADGYVGNTIYF. The CDR3 region has the DNA TGTGCCACCAGCAGAGATTCGGCGGCGGACGGATACGTAGGAAACACCATATATTTT. The V and J genes are TRBV15 and TRBJ1-3; D ambiguous. The CDR3 extends over 19 amino acids. Per germline, CDR1 LNHNV and CDR2 YYDKDF (reference sequence). Trimming took 0 bases from V and 4 from J, leaving 22 bases between them.

The chain is built from TRBV2 and TRBJ2-4, with D maybe TRBD2 (5 bases). CDR1 and CDR2 from the germline V gene are SNHLY and FYNNEI. Trimming took off 6 bases at V and 1 base at J, with 16 bases between the two ends. CDR3 length: 16 amino acids. The DNA for the CDR3 is TGTGCCAGCAGAATCCCAGAGGGCGGGGCCAAAAACATTCAGTACTTC. Translation gives CASRIPEGGAKNIQYF. Full variable domain (outside the CDR3, taken from reference TRBV2 and TRBJ2-4): EPEVTQTPSHQVTQMGQEVILRCVPISNHLYFYWYRQILGQKVEFLVSFYNNEISEKSEIFDDQFSVERPDGSNFTLKIRSTKLEDSAMYFCASRIPEGGAKNIQYFGAGTRLSVL.

This clone was observed a few times. V and J are TRBV5-8 and TRBJ2-5, with D perhaps matching TRBD2 (6 bases). V was trimmed by 1 base and J by 1 base, leaving 11 bases between them. The CDR3 is made up of 15 amino acids. Looked up from germline, CDR1 is SGHTS and CDR2 is YDEGEE. The CDR3 loop reads CASSLRPSVQETQYF. The CDR3 coding sequence is TGTGCCAGCAGCTTGCGTCCTAGCGTCCAAGAGACCCAGTACTTC.